This T cell receptor beta chain was sequenced during a study of patients and donors after allogeneic stem cell transplantation (dated by TCRdb to about 2020). From the cysteine up to the phenylalanine, the CDR3 has a length of 19 residues. The retained sequence is limited to the CDR3, 57 bases, with the frame set at the first base. CDR1 and CDR2 are read off the germline V gene (reference sequence) as SGHAT and FQDESV. The germline V and J ends show losses of 2 bases and 4 bases respectively, and no gene match explains 8 bases of the junction. Library creation used RT-PCR. Sequenced on a NextSeq 550. Using fastp at Q25 and MiXCR, TCRdb reprocessed the public reads and kept productive beta chains. Records with the same CDR3 protein are collapsed into one entry carrying the most frequent genes and DNA. The sample data list hundreds of thousands of distinct CDR3 sequences, and 16% of these were observed just once. The top ten constitute 7% to 7.5% of the sample.

This clonotype was counted between two and nine times. There is no known antigen for this receptor. No per-base quality is available; no much larger clone lies one base away. Recombination joined TRBV11-1 with TRBJ2-2, with TRBD2 identical over 15 junction bases. This TCR derives from a human donor who was either an allogeneic HSCT recipient or a stem cell or donor lymphocyte infusion donor (not recorded which). It is not recorded whose cells these are; they may come from a transplant donor. The sample consisted of blood, either unsorted or a sorted T cell fraction (not recorded which). CDR3 loop: CASSLTRTSGGAGTGELFF. The nucleotides are TGTGCCAGCAGCTTAACCCGGACTAGCGGGGGGGCCGGCACCGGGGAGCTGTTTTTT. Beyond the CDR3, the reference TRBV11-1 and TRBJ2-2 genes provide the residues; the full variable domain reads: EAEVAQSPRYKITEKSQAVAFWCDPISGHATLYWYRQILGQGPELLVQFQDESVVDDSQLPKDRFSAERLKGVDSTLKIQPAELGDSAMYLCASSLTRTSGGAGTGELFFGEGSRLTVL.